This T cell receptor beta chain was identified in a study of PD-1 blockade in classical Hodgkin lymphoma. Study outcomes and limitations: Undefined causes, possibly disease activity or prior therapy, underlie the repertoire differences.

As to this clone: Its antigen is unidentified.

Each patient's relapse followed autologous stem cell transplantation, and brentuximab vedotin exposure varied. Thawed PBMCs were subjected to magnetic negative selection, which yielded isolated CD8+ T cells. The CDR3 covers 15 residues. V lost 5 bases, J lost 3 bases, and 17 bases lay in between. The germline gives CDR1 SEHNR, CDR2 FQNEAQ (reference sequence). Generated by immunoSEQ multiplex PCR, the TCRdb table keeps only in-frame clones and is missing some. The sample yields 5,500 to 7,000 clones, roughly four fifths seen once. The sequences come from CD8+ T cells from blood, collected at baseline. This receptor was identified in a human donor with classical Hodgkin lymphoma. This chain joins TRBV7-9 and TRBJ2-7; D perhaps matches TRBD1 (5 bases). The CDR3 sequence: CASSPPDGADYEQYF. Here the CDR3 DNA reads TGTGCCAGCAGCCCCCCGGATGGGGCAGACTACGAGCAGTACTTC. The entire variable domain, with the rest obtained from reference TRBV7-9 and TRBJ2-7, is as follows: DTGVSQNPRHKITKRGQNVTFRCDPISEHNRLYWYRQTLGQGPEFLTYFQNEAQLEKSRLLSDRFSAERPKGSFSTLEIQRTEQGDSAMYLCASSPPDGADYEQYFGPGTRLTVT.